A selection of T cell receptor beta chains follows, all from one sample in a study of radiotherapy plus CTLA-4 blockade in lung cancer. The data were produced by immunoSEQ multiplex PCR, yet TCRdb's version contains in-frame clones alone and is incomplete. The sample comprises tens of thousands of clones, approximately 78% of which are singletons, and 7.5% to 8% rests with the top ten. Sample: peripheral blood, taken from a patient treated with radiotherapy plus ipilimumab. These TCRs come from a human donor with non-small cell lung cancer who had stable disease on radiotherapy plus ipilimumab. The CDR3 runs from the conserved cysteine through the conserved F or W. D genes are given only for firm matches. Size is omitted from some rows. Given values are once, few, many or a class for expanded clones.

clone size | J gene | V gene | D gene | CDR3 DNA | CDR3 protein
NA | TRBJ1-4 | TRBV27 | TRBD1 | TGTGCCACTGGCCGGGACAGGGATGAAAAACTGTTTTTT | CATGRDRDEKLFF
NA | TRBJ2-7 | TRBV6-5 | NA | TGTGCCAGCAGCTGGGCAGGGGCCTACGAGCAGTACTTC | CASSWAGAYEQYF
NA | TRBJ1-4 | TRBV19 | NA | TGTGCCAGTAGTACGCTGGCTAATGAAAAACTGTTTTTT | CASSTLANEKLFF
few | TRBJ1-1 | TRBV9 | NA | TGTGCCAGCAGCGTAGCCGCGAACAGGAACACTGAAGCTTTCTTT | CASSVAANRNTEAFF
NA | TRBJ1-1 | TRBV6-1 | NA | TGTGCCAGCAGAGAGAAGGGGAACACTGAAGCTTTCTTT | CASREKGNTEAFF
NA | TRBJ1-1 | TRBV2 | NA | TGTGCCAGCACTGAAGGTCTCTTTGAAGCTTTCTTT | CASTEGLFEAFF
NA | TRBJ1-1 | TRBV5-1 | TRBD1 | TGCGCCAGCAGCTGGAGGCAGGGGGGCACTGAAGCTCTCTTT | CASSWRQGGTEALF
NA | TRBJ2-5 | TRBV30 | TRBD2 | TGTGCCTGGAGTTCCGGGACTAGCGGGGGTGGCCAGTACTTC | CAWSSGTSGGGQYF
NA | TRBJ2-3 | TRBV2 | TRBD2 | TGTGCCAGCAGTGAAAGTACTAGCGGGGGGTTCACGGGTACGCAGTATTTT | CASSESTSGGFTGTQYF
NA | TRBJ2-7 | TRBV6-1 | NA | TGTGCCAGCATTGAGGGGTCCAGCTCCTACGAGCAGTACTTC | CASIEGSSSYEQYF
once | TRBJ2-2 | TRBV5-1 | NA | TGCGCCAGCAGCTTGGAGGCGGGGAGTAGCCGCGGGGAGCTGTTTTTT | CASSLEAGSSRGELFF
NA | TRBJ2-3 | TRBV7-3 | TRBD2 | TGTGCCAGCAGCTTAAGGGAAGCGGGGGCTCCAGATACGCAGTATTTT | CASSLREAGAPDTQYF
once | TRBJ2-5 | TRBV9 | TRBD2 | TGTGCCAGCAGCGTAAACCCCGGAAGCGGGGGGGCTGGGATTTGGGAGGAGACCCAGTACTTC | CASSVNPGSGGAGIWEETQYF
NA | TRBJ1-2 | TRBV7-9 | NA | TGTGCCAGCAGCCTTGAACAGACTCTATATGGCTACACCTTC | CASSLEQTLYGYTF
few | TRBJ2-2 | TRBV25-1 | TRBD1 | TGTGCCAGCAGTGATACGAGGGGGCGAAGCACCGGGGAGCTGTTTTTT | CASSDTRGRSTGELFF
NA | TRBJ1-5 | TRBV2 | NA | TGTGCCAGCAGTGAAGGGTTATGGCAGCCCCAGCATTTT | CASSEGLWQPQHF
once | TRBJ1-2 | TRBV7-2 | NA | TGTGCCAGCAGCGCCTCTCCGGGACCCTATGGCTACACCTTC | CASSASPGPYGYTF
NA | TRBJ1-4 | TRBV6-1 | NA | TGTGCCAGCAGGCCCGACACATTTAATGAAAAACTGTTTTTT | CASRPDTFNEKLFF
NA | TRBJ1-5 | TRBV19 | TRBD1 | TGTGCCAGTAGTATAGTGACAGGGGGTATGGGCAATCAGCCCCAGCATTTT | CASSIVTGGMGNQPQHF
NA | TRBJ2-1 | TRBV6-1 | NA | TGTGCCAGCAGTGAAGTTGGGGATGAGCAGTTCTTC | CASSEVGDEQFF
NA | TRBJ1-2 | TRBV5-1 | TRBD1 | TGCGCCAGCAGCTTCGACAGGGATGGCTACACCTTC | CASSFDRDGYTF
NA | TRBJ1-3 | TRBV6-5 | TRBD1 | TGTGCCAGCAGTGCTGTGACAGGGCCCGGCACCATATATTTT | CASSAVTGPGTIYF
NA | TRBJ1-1 | TRBV7-3 | NA | TGTGCCAGCAGCCTCACAGGAGGGAAGGGCACTGAAGCTTTCTTT | CASSLTGGKGTEAFF
NA | TRBJ1-1 | TRBV5-5 | NA | TGTGCCAGCAGCTTGGATATTAACACTGAAGCTTTCTTT | CASSLDINTEAFF
NA | TRBJ1-2 | TRBV10-3 | NA | TGTGCCATCAGTGAGGATTGGAGGGATAGTGGCTACACCTTC | CAISEDWRDSGYTF
NA | TRBJ2-1 | TRBV5-1 | TRBD2 | TGCGCCAGCAGCCAGGGACTAGTGGAGCAGTTCTTC | CASSQGLVEQFF
NA | TRBJ2-3 | TRBV6-5 | TRBD2 | TGTGCCAGCAGCAGACTAGCGGGGCTCACAGATACGCAGTATTTT | CASSRLAGLTDTQYF
NA | TRBJ1-2 | TRBV7-8 | NA | TGTGCCAGCAGCCCGAGAGACAGAAACTATGGCTACACCTTC | CASSPRDRNYGYTF
NA | TRBJ1-5 | TRBV2 | NA | TGTGCCAGCAACGTGGGTAACAATCAGCCCCAGCATTTT | CASNVGNNQPQHF
NA | TRBJ1-1 | TRBV19 | TRBD1 | TGTGCCAGTAGTATAATGAGGGGGCGCGGAGGCACTGAAGCTTTCTTT | CASSIMRGRGGTEAFF
NA | TRBJ1-4 | TRBV5-6 | TRBD1 | TGTGCCAGCAGCTTCAGGGGCAGGGGGGAAACTAATGAAAAACTGTTTTTT | CASSFRGRGETNEKLFF
few | TRBJ2-7 | TRBV18 | NA | TGTGCCAGCTCACAGGGGGTTTCCTACGAGCAGTACTTC | CASSQGVSYEQYF
NA | TRBJ2-5 | TRBV2 | TRBD2 | TGTGCCAGCAGTGAAATAGCGGGGGGGAAAGAGACCCAGTACTTC | CASSEIAGGKETQYF
NA | TRBJ2-1 | TRBV13 | NA | TGTGCCAGCAGCTCCGAAACAGGGAAGAATGAGCAGTTCTTC | CASSSETGKNEQFF
few | TRBJ2-3 | TRBV30 | TRBD2 | TGTGCCTGGAATCCCCCGGCTAGCGGGGGGCGAGGTACGCAGTATTTT | CAWNPPASGGRGTQYF
NA | TRBJ1-5 | TRBV13 | NA | TGTGCCAGCAGCTCAGGGACTTCGAGCAATCAGCCCCAGCATTTT | CASSSGTSSNQPQHF
NA | TRBJ1-2 | TRBV2 | NA | TGTGCCAGCAGAGGACCCGAGAGGGATAACTATGGCTACACCTTC | CASRGPERDNYGYTF
NA | TRBJ1-2 | TRBV6-1 | NA | TGTGCCAGCAGTGAAACCGATTTATATGGCTACACCTTC | CASSETDLYGYTF
NA | TRBJ2-4 | TRBV30 | TRBD2 | TGTGCCTGGAGTCCTTACCGTAGCGGGGGAAACATTCAGTACTTC | CAWSPYRSGGNIQYF
NA | TRBJ2-5 | TRBV5-6 | NA | TGTGCCAGCAGCTTGAGGCAGGGTATAACAGAGACCCAGTACTTC | CASSLRQGITETQYF
few | TRBJ1-2 | TRBV6-6 | NA | TGTGCCAGCAGTTACTCGATAGGGGGGACCCTAGGCTACACCTTC | CASSYSIGGTLGYTF
NA | TRBJ2-7 | TRBV6-4 | NA | TGTGCCAGCAGCGAAGCCGGGGGCGAACGCGAGCAGTACTTC | CASSEAGGEREQYF
NA | TRBJ2-6 | TRBV6-6 | NA | TGTGCCAGCAGTTTCAGGGCTACTGGGGCCAACGTCCTGACTTTC | CASSFRATGANVLTF
NA | TRBJ1-5 | TRBV6-1 | TRBD1 | TGTGCCAGCAGTGAAGGAGCAGGGGGCGTTCAGCCCCAGCATTTT | CASSEGAGGVQPQHF
NA | TRBJ2-1 | TRBV9 | NA | TGTGCCAGCAGCGTAGCACCCCGTGAGGGCTACAATGAGCAGTTCTTC | CASSVAPREGYNEQFF
few | TRBJ2-7 | TRBV6-5 | NA | TGTGCCAGCAGGAACTACGAGCAGTACTTC | CASRNYEQYF
NA | TRBJ1-2 | TRBV6-5 | NA | TGTGCCAGCAGTTACTACCGTACGTCCGGGGGTGGCTACACCTTC | CASSYYRTSGGGYTF
NA | TRBJ2-2 | TRBV7-9 | NA | TGTGCCAGCAGCTTAGCGCTGGTGGACGCCGGGGAGCTGTTTTTT | CASSLALVDAGELFF